A few counts support the clone carrying this TCR beta chain. Its antigen remains unidentified. The data were taken from a study of T-cell memory formation after mild COVID-19. TCRdb reprocessed the 5' RACE reads with MiXCR, giving one entry per CDR3 protein. The sample has around 340,000 distinct CDR3 sequences, about an eighth seen once. Findings of the study overall: Shrinking CD4+ clones were chiefly CM and EM; CD8+ ones were chiefly EMRA. Prior to infection, memory already included some responding clones, suggesting cross-reactive memory joined.

Germline V gene sequence: CDR1 LGHNA, CDR2 YNFKEQ. This CDR3 region has 13 residues. V gave up 4 bases and J gave up 4 bases, with 9 bases separating them. The chain links TRBV4-2 to TRBJ2-3; D gene ambiguous. The sequenced sample consisted of PBMCs or a T cell subset sorted from them (not recorded which). The receptor was isolated from a man younger than 35 who had mild COVID-19 (a few samples of this study predate the infection). Cell type and time point are not known. The CDR3 sequence: CASSPGPSDTQYF. The CDR3 nucleotides are TGTGCCAGCAGCCCGGGCCCGTCAGATACGCAGTATTTT.